This entry is about one T cell receptor (beta chain). Antigen unknown. The investigators reverse transcribed all of the isolated RNA, so they sequenced expressed TCRB transcripts. Profiled with immunoSEQ multiplex PCR; TCRdb holds only in-frame clones, not every one. The profile shows about 250,000 clones, less than 15% of them singletons. The data were taken from a study of beta chain features in type 1 diabetes. The CDR3 spans 17 residues. Germline loops: CDR1 SGDLS, CDR2 YYNGEE. V lost 0 bases, J lost 1 base, and 6 bases stayed unmatched. Regarding the study as a whole: Patients showed naive, central memory and Treg TCRB repertoires that appeared more similar than those of healthy donors. With patients and controls alike, PCR might favor shorter templates to an equal degree. In these data, an HLA type influence on TCRB rearrangement remained unresolved.

Sequencing was done on a sample of naive CD4+ T cells from blood. This chain connects TRBV9 to TRBJ2-5; 10 positions match TRBD2. This TCR was recovered from a woman aged 40 to 50 in good health. The DNA for the CDR3 is TGTGCCAGCAGCGTAGCCCAGCGGGGGGGGTTCCAAGAGACCCAGTACTTC. This gives the protein CASSVAQRGGFQETQYF.